This TCR beta chain emerged from a study of blood T cell repertoires in COVID-19. Study background: Some COVID-19 samples were acute and others convalescent; all came from the United States, Italy and Spain.

CDR3 length equals 11 residues. Germline V gives CDR1 DFQATT, CDR2 SNEGSKA (reference sequence). V shed 3 bases and J shed 7 bases, with 9 bases lying between them. Recruitment covered about two dozen US areas and drew participants whose ages spanned roughly 18 to 89 years. Clones were sequenced by immunoSEQ multiplex PCR, and TCRdb holds only the in-frame ones, with some missing. The sample holds approximately 350,000 clones; less than 90% are singletons and the top ten take 5% to 5.5%. The sequenced sample consisted of PBMCs or T cells enriched from blood (not recorded which). The chain uses TRBV20-1 and TRBJ1-1; no reliable D call. This TCR came from a woman aged 50 to 65 who had recovered from COVID-19. The CDR3 sequence: CSASSAGEAFF. The CDR3 nucleotides read TGCAGTGCTAGTAGTGCCGGTGAAGCTTTCTTT.